These T cell receptor beta chains were read from a single sample in a study of blood T cell repertoires in COVID-19. TCRdb's copy holds only in-frame clones and misses some; the assay was immunoSEQ multiplex PCR. The table shows about 190,000 clones, with 75% to 90% occurring only once. The sequencing input was peripheral blood. The origin of the receptors is a man aged 35 to 55 with acute or convalescent COVID-19. CDR3s include the opening cysteine and the closing phenylalanine or tryptophan. The D gene is left open where the match is weak. Size is stated for part of the rows, as once, few or many counts, or as a class when the clone is expanded.

TGTGCCTGCGGACGCCAGTTTTCCAATCAGCCCCAGCATTTT | CACGRQFSNQPQHF | TRBJ1-5 | TRBV30 | - | -
TGTGCCAGCAAGTGGACAGGTGACACCGGGGAGCTGTTTTTT | CASKWTGDTGELFF | TRBJ2-2 | TRBV5-4 | - | TRBD1
TGTGCCAGCAGCAGACTAGATGGGCGAGGGGCGCAGTATTTT | CASSRLDGRGAQYF | TRBJ2-3 | TRBV13 | - | -
TGTGCCAGCAGCTTAACTGCGGCCGGGAACACTGAAGCTTTCTTT | CASSLTAAGNTEAFF | TRBJ1-1 | TRBV7-9 | - | -
TGTGCCAGCAGCGATTCAGGGGCTAATGAAAAACTGTTTTTT | CASSDSGANEKLFF | TRBJ1-4 | TRBV7-9 | - | -
TGCGCCAGCAGCCAAGAAGCGGACAGCCTCCAAGAGACCCAGTACTTC | CASSQEADSLQETQYF | TRBJ2-5 | TRBV4-3 | - | -
TGTGCCACCCTTCCGGACTTAAACAGGGGGCCCACTGAAGCTTTCTTT | CATLPDLNRGPTEAFF | TRBJ1-1 | TRBV15 | - | TRBD1
TGTGCCAGCAGTGCCCGACAGGGGATATTCAACGAGCAGTACTTC | CASSARQGIFNEQYF | TRBJ2-7 | TRBV27 | - | TRBD1
TGTGCCAGCAGTCCGGACAGGGGACGCAATCAGCCCCAGCATTTT | CASSPDRGRNQPQHF | TRBJ1-5 | TRBV6-5 | - | TRBD1
TGTGCCAGCACGGGGGGAGGTTCACCCCTCCACTTT | CASTGGGSPLHF | TRBJ1-6 | TRBV12-3/TRBV12-4 | - | -
TGTGCCAGCAGCCCTAGACAGGGTAACGGGGAGCTGTTTTTT | CASSPRQGNGELFF | TRBJ2-2 | TRBV3-1/TRBV3-2 | - | TRBD1
TGTGCCAGTAGTATCCCTGGACAGGGGTTCTACACTGAAGCTTTCTTT | CASSIPGQGFYTEAFF | TRBJ1-1 | TRBV19 | - | TRBD1
TGTGCCAGCAGTTACTCGGGCAGTTACATGAACACTGAAGCTTTCTTT | CASSYSGSYMNTEAFF | TRBJ1-1 | TRBV6-6 | - | -
TGTGCCAGTAGTAGCGGGACAGGGGCTAATTCACCCCTCCACTTT | CASSSGTGANSPLHF | TRBJ1-6 | TRBV19 | - | TRBD1
TGTGCCAGCAGGGATTTCAGGACAGCCGATTCACCCCTCCACTTT | CASRDFRTADSPLHF | TRBJ1-6 | TRBV28 | - | -
TGCGCCAGCAGCCAGGACAGGGGTGGTGAAAAACTGTTTTTT | CASSQDRGGEKLFF | TRBJ1-4 | TRBV5-1 | - | TRBD1
TGCGCCAGCAGCTTGGCCCTTTCGCGAGGCACCGGGGAGCTGTTTTTT | CASSLALSRGTGELFF | TRBJ2-2 | TRBV5-1 | - | -
TGTGCCAGCAGTTTAAGTTGGACACCAACTAATGAAAAACTGTTTTTT | CASSLSWTPTNEKLFF | TRBJ1-4 | TRBV27 | - | -
TGTGCCAGCAGCTTATCCGACAGGGGAACCGGGGAGCTGTTTTTT | CASSLSDRGTGELFF | TRBJ2-2 | TRBV7-9 | - | TRBD1
TGTGCCAGCAGCGGGGATCTCTATAGCAATCAGCCCCAGCATTTT | CASSGDLYSNQPQHF | TRBJ1-5 | TRBV6-5 | - | -
TGTGCCAGCAGTGACAGGCTCCAAGAGACCCAGTACTTC | CASSDRLQETQYF | TRBJ2-5 | TRBV6-2/TRBV6-3 | - | -
TGTGCCAGCAGTGGGGGGCAGGGGGAAGGTAATGAGCAGTTCTTC | CASSGGQGEGNEQFF | TRBJ2-1 | TRBV6-6 | - | -
TGTGCCAGTAATAGCGGGGGAGTCGATACCGGGGAGCTGTTTTTT | CASNSGGVDTGELFF | TRBJ2-2 | TRBV28 | - | TRBD2
TGTGCCAGCAGTGCTCTACCGCATAACTATGGCTACACCTTC | CASSALPHNYGYTF | TRBJ1-2 | TRBV25-1 | once | -
TGTGCCAGCAGCCGGGGACAGCTGAGTACCTATAATTCACCCCTCCACTTT | CASSRGQLSTYNSPLHF | TRBJ1-6 | TRBV7-8 | once | TRBD1
TGTGCCAGCAGCGGCAGGGGTGAAGCTTTCTTT | CASSGRGEAFF | TRBJ1-1 | TRBV7-2 | - | -
TGTGCCAGTAGTAAGGCCAACGGGTACGAGCAGTACTTC | CASSKANGYEQYF | TRBJ2-7 | TRBV19 | - | -
TGTGCCAGCAGCGAGGGGGAGACTAGCGGGTGGTATGAGCAGTTCTTC | CASSEGETSGWYEQFF | TRBJ2-1 | TRBV9 | - | TRBD2
TGCGCCAGCAGTTCTGGACAGGGCAATCAGCCCCAGCATTTT | CASSSGQGNQPQHF | TRBJ1-5 | TRBV5-1 | - | TRBD1
TGTGCCAGCAGCTTGAAGAGCGGGTTCTACAATGAGCAGTTCTTC | CASSLKSGFYNEQFF | TRBJ2-1 | TRBV5-4 | few | -
TGTGCCAGCAGTTACGCGGGACCTCTAATGAACACTGAAGCTTTCTTT | CASSYAGPLMNTEAFF | TRBJ1-1 | TRBV6-8 | once | -
TGCGCCAGCAGCCAACTAGGGGGTAATTCACCCCTCCACTTT | CASSQLGGNSPLHF | TRBJ1-6 | TRBV4-3 | once | -
TGTGCCAGCAGTGAGCTAATAGCGGGGGCGGGCACAGATACGCAGTATTTT | CASSELIAGAGTDTQYF | TRBJ2-3 | TRBV6-1 | - | TRBD2
TGTGCCAGCAGCTTAGAGGTGGGCAAGCCCCAGCATTTT | CASSLEVGKPQHF | TRBJ1-5 | TRBV7-2 | - | -
TGTGCCAGCACATTTTCAGGGTTTAGCACAGATACGCAGTATTTT | CASTFSGFSTDTQYF | TRBJ2-3 | TRBV9 | - | -
TGTGCCAGCAGCCAAGATCCGGGACAGGGGGTCAATACGCAGTATTTT | CASSQDPGQGVNTQYF | TRBJ2-3 | TRBV4-2 | - | TRBD1
TGCGCCAGCGGTCAAGGGGCTCAGCCCCAGCATTTT | CASGQGAQPQHF | TRBJ1-5 | TRBV10-1 | - | -
TGTGCTAGTGGTTTGGTAGTCAGGTTGAGGGATCGCGAAAAACTGTTTTTT | CASGLVVRLRDREKLFF | TRBJ1-4 | TRBV12-5 | - | -
TGTGCCAGCAGCCTGGGACTAGCGGGGTATAGCACAGATACGCAGTATTTT | CASSLGLAGYSTDTQYF | TRBJ2-3 | TRBV27 | - | TRBD2
TGTGCCAGCAGTGAAGTTCCAGGGCCCTACGAGCAGTACTTC | CASSEVPGPYEQYF | TRBJ2-7 | TRBV2 | - | -
TGTGCCATAGGACAGGCCGAGTACTCTGGAAACACCATATATTTT | CAIGQAEYSGNTIYF | TRBJ1-3 | TRBV6-6 | - | TRBD1
TGTGCCAGCAGCCGGGACATTGGCGGCTACACCTTC | CASSRDIGGYTF | TRBJ1-2 | TRBV7-9 | few | -
TGCGCCAGCAGCCGGGGACAGGGGGACTATGGCTACACCTTC | CASSRGQGDYGYTF | TRBJ1-2 | TRBV5-1 | - | TRBD1
TGTGCCAGCAGTCCACATGGACAGGGAGTATACGAGCAGTACTTC | CASSPHGQGVYEQYF | TRBJ2-7 | TRBV7-6 | - | TRBD1
TGTGCCAGCAGTGGGGGAGGGGCCGCCAATTCACCCCTCCACTTT | CASSGGGAANSPLHF | TRBJ1-6 | TRBV2 | - | -
TGCGCCAGCAGCCAAGCCACGGACAGACACTCCTACGAGCAGTACTTC | CASSQATDRHSYEQYF | TRBJ2-7 | TRBV4-1 | - | -
TGTGCCAGCAGTACCGGGACAGGTTCCTACGAGCAGTACTTC | CASSTGTGSYEQYF | TRBJ2-7 | TRBV6-1 | - | TRBD1
TGTGCCAGCAGCCCCCCAGGGGGCACCTACAATGAGCAGTTCTTC | CASSPPGGTYNEQFF | TRBJ2-1 | TRBV11-2 | - | TRBD1
TGCGCCAGCAGCCATATCAGGGAAAAACTGTTTTTT | CASSHIREKLFF | TRBJ1-4 | TRBV4-1 | - | -
TGTGCCAGCAGTGGATCGGGGGGGGGCAGCGGGGAGCTGTTTTTT | CASSGSGGGSGELFF | TRBJ2-2 | TRBV2 | - | TRBD2